This TCR beta chain is from a study of CD8 T cells in Susac syndrome (dated by TCRdb to between 2019 and 2020). Some background on the complete study: Repertoire sequencing was used to test whether CD8+ T cell activation and differentiation in Susac syndrome was antigen driven. Clonality of the CD8+ T cell repertoire was compared between about a dozen healthy donors, approximately 14 Susac syndrome patients and 15 multiple sclerosis patients. The paper's findings and limits, for the study overall: The number of individuals in the TCR sequencing and HLA analysis was acknowledged as relatively small.

Here V drops 3 bases and J drops 2 bases, and the junction holds 2 bases not matched to any gene. The CDR3 sequence holds 16 residues, the cysteine and phenylalanine included. Kept here is only the CDR3 DNA, which spans 48 bases and is read in frame from base 1. The germline V gene sets CDR1 to KGHDR and CDR2 to SFDVKD. RNA was extracted using the RNeasy kit, and about 0.45 to 1 microgram was reverse transcribed with random hexamers. The immunoSEQ multiplex PCR assay, which covers 54 Vbeta and 13 Jbeta segments, was used to amplify TCR beta CDR3 regions. PCR amplification bias was corrected using a synthetic template baseline for primer optimization and computational correction. The study's processing was this. Reads were assigned to V, D and J genes according to IMGT and analyzed in immunoSEQ Analyzer, with only productive sequences retained. To calculate clonality, Shannon entropy was normalized by log2 of the number of productive unique sequences and then subtracted from one. Public and private clones were assessed among the 100 most prevalent clones of each patient and control. Clones were defined as Susac-specific when absent from the healthy and MS cohorts, from over 950 published viral clones and from other ImmuneACCESS disease sequences. TCRdb took the public reads, trimmed them with fastp at Q25, ran MiXCR for clone calling and kept in-frame beta chains. Every distinct CDR3 protein forms one entry, paired with its most common genes and DNA. The V and J calls come from TCRdb's annotation, not from the publication. The sample includes about 130,000 distinct CDR3 sequences, with approximately 95% observed a single time. The top ten constitute roughly 0.3% of the sample.

In this sample, this clonotype turned up a few times. It has no known antigen specificity. Base qualities are missing; no much larger clone stands one base away. High-throughput TCR beta sequencing profiled peripheral blood CD8+ and CD4+ T cells from healthy donors, Susac syndrome patients and multiple sclerosis patients. Treatment-naive patients with stable or active relapsing-remitting disease fulfilling revised McDonald criteria were used as multiple sclerosis controls. Bulk CD8+ and CD4+ T cells were purified by magnetic negative isolation, while CD8+ TEMRA cells were enriched using FACS. Blood was collected in EDTA tubes and processed within 24 hours, with PBMCs isolated through density gradient centrifugation. PBMCs intended for TCR sequencing were frozen in liquid nitrogen and were later thawed in a 37 degrees C water bath. The sorted or isolated CD4+, CD8+ and CD8+ TEMRA cells had a purity of 90% or higher.

The clonotype comes from a human donor with multiple sclerosis. The sample taken for sequencing was CD8+ T cells from PBMCs. The rearrangement joined TRBV24-1 to TRBJ2-5, with 13 central nucleotides matching TRBD2. The CDR3 loop reads CATSDPGLAGQETQYF. The DNA sequence is as follows: TGTGCCACCAGTGATCCGGGACTAGCGGGGCAAGAGACCCAGTACTTC.